This T cell receptor (beta chain) derives from a study of OX40 agonist ivuxolimab in advanced cancers. Whole-study results and caveats: Near-lowest levels of clonal expansion characterized partial responders at 0.1-3.0 mg/kg.

This CDR3 region has 14 residues. Trimming stripped 5 bases from V and 7 bases from J, with 12 bases between. The V gene's germline CDR1 is SNHLY and CDR2 FYNNEI. Profiling relied on immunoSEQ multiplex PCR, and the TCRdb table lists in-frame clones only, not all of them. The repertoire holds fewer than 100,000 clones, with 70% to 90% as singletons. This clone came up once. Its antigen is unidentified. Sequencing was performed on CD4+ or CD8+ T cells sorted from blood, taken in a trial of the OX40 agonist ivuxolimab. The V and J genes are TRBV2 and TRBJ1-6; D may be TRBD1 (5 bases). The sequence came from an adult with an advanced solid tumor such as melanoma, head and neck, liver or kidney cancer. CDR3 region: CASSTRGTNSPLHF. Written as DNA, the CDR3 is TGTGCCAGCAGTACAAGGGGCACCAATTCACCCCTCCACTTT.